This T cell receptor (beta chain) comes out of a study of preoperative IRX-2 immunotherapy in early breast cancer. CDR1 is SGHDN and CDR2 is FVKESK in the germline V gene. The CDR3 totals 14 residues. The V end was cut by 4 bases, the J end by 4 bases, with 13 bases between. This clone was seen only once. Only in-frame clones appear in the TCRdb table, and some are missing; sequencing was by immunoSEQ multiplex PCR. The data show 1,000 to 1,300 clones, roughly 74% seen once. The treatment here: preoperative locoregional IRX-2 cytokine immunotherapy. The chain employs TRBV14 and TRBJ1-1; no clear D gene. This TCR was sampled from a human donor with breast cancer. Sequenced material: tumor tissue, taken before IRX-2 immunotherapy. CDR3 in amino acids: CASSRELSGTEAFF. In DNA form, the CDR3 reads TGTGCCAGCAGCCGAGAGTTATCCGGCACTGAAGCTTTCTTT.